These 2 T cell receptor beta chains were sequenced from one sample in a study of blood T cell repertoires in COVID-19 (dated by TCRdb to about 2020). Library preparation used the immunoSEQ multiplex PCR assay. Here the immuneACCESS table is served through TCRdb, limited to in-frame sequences with V and J called. Missing clones are a known gap in these copies; in checked studies unresolved V genes cover under half, and the rest lacks a known reason. Recorded for this sample are 450,000 or so clones; about 88% of them occurred a single time. The ten biggest clones cover 1.5% to 1.7% of the sample. Source material: peripheral blood. These receptors were obtained from a woman in her thirties or forties with COVID-19, enrolled during active disease.

This sequence joins TRBV2 and TRBJ2-7; 7 bases map to TRBD1. CDR3 length: 17 residues. V dropped 1 base and J dropped 0; count of bases not matched to a gene: 9. Germline V lookup: CDR1 SNHLY, CDR2 FYNNEI. This chain's CDR3 is CASSEGPRDSLSYEQYF. The CDR3 DNA reads as TGTGCCAGCAGTGAAGGACCTCGGGACAGCCTCTCCTACGAGCAGTACTTC.

The chain uses TRBV11-3 and TRBJ1-1; D perhaps matches TRBD1 (5 bases). This CDR3 spans 14 amino acids. The V end was cut by 5 bases, the J end by 4 bases, with 14 bases between. Per germline, CDR1 SGHNT and CDR2 YENEEA. The CDR3 loop is CASSERQGSTEAFF. CDR3 in DNA: TGTGCCAGCAGCGAGCGTCAGGGAAGCACTGAAGCTTTCTTT.